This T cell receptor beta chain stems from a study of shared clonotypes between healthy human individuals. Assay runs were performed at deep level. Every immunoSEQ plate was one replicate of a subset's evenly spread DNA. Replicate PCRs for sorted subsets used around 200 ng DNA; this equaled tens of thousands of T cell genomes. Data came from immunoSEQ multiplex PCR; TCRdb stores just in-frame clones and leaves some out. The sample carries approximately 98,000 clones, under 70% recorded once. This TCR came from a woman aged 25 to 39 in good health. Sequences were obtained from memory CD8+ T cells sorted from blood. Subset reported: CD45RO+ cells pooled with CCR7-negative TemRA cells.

CDR3 amino acids: CASSQRSNRPQNQPQHF. The CDR3 DNA sequence: TGCGCCAGCAGCCAACGTTCGAATCGACCCCAAAATCAGCCCCAGCATTTT. The V gene is TRBV4-1, the J gene TRBJ1-5, with D unclear. The CDR3 extends over 17 amino acids. Per germline, CDR1 MGHRA and CDR2 YSYEKL. The ends were cut back, 2 bases at V and 4 bases at J, with 18 bases in the middle.